Below are 11 T cell receptor beta chains sequenced from a single sample in a study of blood T cell repertoires in COVID-19. The repertoire was sequenced with immunoSEQ multiplex PCR; TCRdb's copy has only in-frame clones and lacks some. The sample carries roughly 520,000 clones, approximately 90% recorded once. Sample: PBMCs or T cells enriched from blood (not recorded which). The receptors come from a middle-aged woman who had recovered from COVID-19.

The chain links TRBV6-1 to TRBJ1-4; D may be TRBD1 (6 bases). Germline lookup yields CDR1 MNHNS and CDR2 SASEGT. The ends were cut back, 2 bases at V and 3 bases at J, with 13 bases in the middle. CDR3 length: 16 residues. Written as DNA, the CDR3 is TGTGCCAGCAGTGAAACAGGGTTTCGGGCTAATGAAAAACTGTTTTTT. Protein: CASSETGFRANEKLFF.

This sequence joins TRBV28 and TRBJ1-2, with 9 bases that match TRBD1. The CDR3 is 17 residues long. From germline, CDR1 is MDHEN and CDR2 SYDVKM. The junction had 10 bases not matched to a gene; V was cut back by 1 base and J by 4 bases. DNA for the CDR3: TGTGCCAGCAGTTTATCGGGACAGGGCGGGCTAGGCTATGGCTACACCTTC. Translating it yields CASSLSGQGGLGYGYTF.

The chain combines TRBV5-1 with TRBJ1-1; D not certain. Germline V CDR1 and CDR2: SGHRS, YFSETQ. Trimming pared 4 bases from V and 3 bases from J, leaving 13 bases between. The CDR3 consists of 14 residues. The CDR3 sequence is CASSADWAHTEAFF. In DNA, the CDR3 is TGCGCCAGCAGCGCGGACTGGGCCCACACTGAAGCTTTCTTT.

This clone was recorded once. V usage is TRBV27 and J usage is TRBJ2-2, with TRBD2 identical over 12 bases. Trimming removed 4 bases from V and 6 bases from J; junction bases left unmatched: 6. Germline V CDR1 and CDR2: MNHEY, SMNVEV (reference sequence). The CDR3 has 16 amino acids. The CDR3 is CASSSIPSGRAGELFF. The CDR3 DNA follows: TGTGCCAGCAGTTCGATCCCTAGCGGGAGGGCCGGGGAGCTGTTTTTT.

The V gene is TRBV29-1, the J gene TRBJ2-5; 12 bases fit TRBD2. Germline lookup yields CDR1 SQVTM and CDR2 ANQGSEA. Unmatched junction bases numbered 6, after V lost 8 bases and J lost 2 bases. CDR3 size: 14 residues. The CDR3 bases are TGCAGCTGTCGACTAGCGGGAGTACAAGAGACCCAGTACTTC. The encoded protein is CSCRLAGVQETQYF. Variable domain in full (rest from reference TRBV29-1 and TRBJ2-5): SAVISQKPSRDICQRGTSLTIQCQVDSQVTMMFWYRQQPGQSLTLIATANQGSEATYESGFVIDKFPISRPNLTFSTLTVSNMSPEDSSIYLCSCRLAGVQETQYFGPGTRLLVL.

J is TRBJ1-1 and V is TRBV6-5; the match to TRBD1 covers 7 bases. The CDR3 is made up of 13 amino acids. With V trimmed by 7 bases and J by 5 bases, 7 bases remained unmatched. Germline loops: CDR1 MNHEY, CDR2 SVGAGI. CDR3 DNA: TGTGCCAGCACACCAGGGGGATTGACTGAAGCTTTCTTT. It encodes CASTPGGLTEAFF.

This clone was detected a few times. This sequence joins TRBV27 and TRBJ1-5; D is unclear. Trimming took off 0 bases at V and 7 bases at J, with 7 bases between the two ends. The germline gives CDR1 MNHEY, CDR2 SMNVEV (reference sequence). The CDR3 extends over 13 amino acids. CDR3 residues: CASSLSVRQPQHF. DNA of the CDR3: TGTGCCAGCAGTTTATCGGTCAGGCAGCCCCAGCATTTT.

The rearrangement uses TRBV5-1 and TRBJ2-3; D remains unclear. V lost 0 bases and J 11 bases, leaving 10 bases between the germline ends. This CDR3 is built from 12 residues. Germline CDR1 and CDR2: SGHRS and YFSETQ. CDR3 sequence reads: CASSLDRSMQYF. The CDR3 DNA reads as TGCGCCAGCAGCTTGGACCGGAGTATGCAGTATTTT.

The rearrangement uses TRBV18 and TRBJ1-5; D is unclear. The CDR3 has 15 residues. The germline CDR1 and CDR2 sequences are KGHSH and LQKENI. V lost 4 bases to trimming and J lost 5 bases, with 15 bases between them. The CDR3 reads CASSLQPVIDQPQHF. CDR3 nucleotides: TGTGCCAGCTCACTACAGCCCGTCATCGATCAGCCCCAGCATTTT.

The chain recombines TRBV7-9 with TRBJ2-6, with D possibly being TRBD2 (5 bases). There are 19 residues in the CDR3. Trimming removed 0 bases at V and 4 bases at J, with 19 bases between. Per germline, CDR1 SEHNR and CDR2 FQNEAQ (reference sequence). CDR3 coding DNA: TGTGCCAGCAGCTTAGCTTTCGCTAGGGAGACTACCGGGGCCAACGTCCTGACTTTC. Translating gives CASSLAFARETTGANVLTF.

The V gene is TRBV12-3 or TRBV12-4, the J gene TRBJ1-2, with D uncertain. The CDR3 is made up of 12 amino acids. The ends were cut back, 5 bases at V and 7 bases at J, with 11 bases in the middle. CDR3 sequence: CASSLRGGGYTF. Here the CDR3 DNA reads TGTGCCAGCAGTCTTAGAGGAGGTGGCTACACCTTC.